This T cell receptor beta chain comes out of a study of early T cells in non-severe SARS-CoV-2 infection. The CDR3 consists of 14 residues. Germline CDR1 is SGDLS and CDR2 is YYNGEE. The ends were cut back, 3 bases at V and 6 bases at J, with 14 bases in the middle. This clonotype was detected many times. Using its own MiXCR run on the 5' RACE reads, TCRdb lists one record per CDR3 protein. The table includes more than 45,000 distinct CDR3 sequences, roughly 6.1% detected once. Sequencing was performed on whole blood, taken at baseline. The sequence was collected from an adult who was a healthcare worker with PCR-confirmed SARS-CoV-2 infection or an uninfected control (not recorded which). This chain joins TRBV9 and TRBJ2-3, with no clear D. The CDR3 DNA is TGTGCCAGCAGCGCTGCCCTAACCCGGGATACGCAGTATTTT. This translates into CASSAALTRDTQYF.